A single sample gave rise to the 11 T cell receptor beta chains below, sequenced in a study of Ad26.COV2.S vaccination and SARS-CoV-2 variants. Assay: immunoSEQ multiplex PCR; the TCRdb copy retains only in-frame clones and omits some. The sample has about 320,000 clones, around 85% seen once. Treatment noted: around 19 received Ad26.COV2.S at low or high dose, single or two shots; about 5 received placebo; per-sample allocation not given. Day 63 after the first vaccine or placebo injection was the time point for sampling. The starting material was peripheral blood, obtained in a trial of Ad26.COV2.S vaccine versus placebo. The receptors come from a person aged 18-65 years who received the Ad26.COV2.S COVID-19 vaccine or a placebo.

CDR3 nucleotides: TGTGCCAGCAGCGCTGGGACAGGATACACAGATACGCAGTATTTT. It codes for CASSAGTGYTDTQYF. The chain links TRBV11-3 to TRBJ2-3, with 8 bases fitting TRBD1. V was clipped by 5 bases and J by 2 bases; unmatched bases: 6. This CDR3 is 15 amino acids long. The germline V gene has CDR1 SGHNT and CDR2 YENEEA. The full variable domain, with the rest looked up from reference TRBV11-3 and TRBJ2-3, is EAGVVQSPRYKIIEKKQPVAFWCNPISGHNTLYWYLQNLGQGPELLIRYENEEAVDDSQLPKDRFSAERLKGVDSTLKIQPAELGDSAVYLCASSAGTGYTDTQYFGPGTRLTVL.

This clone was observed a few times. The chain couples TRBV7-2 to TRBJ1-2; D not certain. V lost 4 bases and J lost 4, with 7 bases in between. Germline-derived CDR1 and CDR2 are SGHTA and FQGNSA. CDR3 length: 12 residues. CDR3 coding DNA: TGTGCCAGCAGCTCTGGAGCCTATGGCTACACCTTC. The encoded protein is CASSSGAYGYTF.

CDR3 amino acids: CASRHRIMNTEAFF. CDR3 sequence (DNA): TGTGCCAGCAGACACAGGATAATGAACACTGAAGCTTTCTTT. The rearrangement uses TRBV2 and TRBJ1-1, with D perhaps matching TRBD1 (5 bases). The CDR3 is 14 amino acids. Germline CDR1 and CDR2: SNHLY and FYNNEI. Trimming took off 6 bases at V and 0 bases at J, with 11 bases between the two ends.

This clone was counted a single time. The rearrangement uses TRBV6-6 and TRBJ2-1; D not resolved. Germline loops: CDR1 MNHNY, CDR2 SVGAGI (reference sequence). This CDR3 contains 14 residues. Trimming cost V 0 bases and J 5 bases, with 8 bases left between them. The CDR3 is CASSYSIVNNEQFF. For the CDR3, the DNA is TGTGCCAGCAGTTACTCGATTGTTAACAATGAGCAGTTCTTC.

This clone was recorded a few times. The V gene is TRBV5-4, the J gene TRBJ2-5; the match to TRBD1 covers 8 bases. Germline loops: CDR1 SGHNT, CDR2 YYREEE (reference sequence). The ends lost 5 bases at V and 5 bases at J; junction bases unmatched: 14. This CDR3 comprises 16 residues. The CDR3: CASSTLGQGADETQYF. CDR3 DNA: TGTGCCAGCAGTACTCTGGGGCAGGGGGCTGACGAGACCCAGTACTTC.

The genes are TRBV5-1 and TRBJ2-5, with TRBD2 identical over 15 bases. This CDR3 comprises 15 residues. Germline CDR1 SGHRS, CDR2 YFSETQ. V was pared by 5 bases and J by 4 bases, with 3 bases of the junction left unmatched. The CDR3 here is CASSGTSGGSETQYF. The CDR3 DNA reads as TGCGCCAGCAGTGGGACTAGCGGGGGGTCAGAGACCCAGTACTTC.

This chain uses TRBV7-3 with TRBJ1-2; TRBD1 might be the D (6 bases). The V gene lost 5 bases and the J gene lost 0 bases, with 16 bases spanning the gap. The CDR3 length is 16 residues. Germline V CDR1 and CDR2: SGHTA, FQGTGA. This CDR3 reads CASSPGALYSNYGYTF. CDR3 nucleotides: TGTGCCAGCAGCCCAGGGGCCCTCTACTCTAACTATGGCTACACCTTC.

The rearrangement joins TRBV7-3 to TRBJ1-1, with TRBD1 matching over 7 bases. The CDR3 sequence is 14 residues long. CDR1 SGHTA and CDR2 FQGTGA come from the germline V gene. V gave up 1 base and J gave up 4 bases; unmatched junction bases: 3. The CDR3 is CASSLSPGGTEAFF. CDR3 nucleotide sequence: TGTGCCAGCAGCTTAAGTCCAGGGGGCACTGAAGCTTTCTTT.

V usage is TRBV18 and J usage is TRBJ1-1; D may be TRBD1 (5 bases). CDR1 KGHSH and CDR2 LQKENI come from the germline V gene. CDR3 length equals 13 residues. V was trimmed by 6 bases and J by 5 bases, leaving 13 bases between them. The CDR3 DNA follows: TGTGCCAGCTCCTCTTGGGAGGGGACTGAAGCTTTCTTT. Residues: CASSSWEGTEAFF.

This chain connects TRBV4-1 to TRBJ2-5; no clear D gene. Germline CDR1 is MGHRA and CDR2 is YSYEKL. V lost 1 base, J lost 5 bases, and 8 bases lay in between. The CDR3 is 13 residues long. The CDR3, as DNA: TGCGCCAGCAGCCAAGGAGTGGGGGAGACCCAGTACTTC. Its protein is CASSQGVGETQYF.

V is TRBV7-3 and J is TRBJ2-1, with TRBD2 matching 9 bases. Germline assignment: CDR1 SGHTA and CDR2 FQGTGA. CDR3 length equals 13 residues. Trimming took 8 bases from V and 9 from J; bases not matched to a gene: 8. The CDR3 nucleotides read TGTGCCAGCTCGAGTAGCGGGGGTCGTGAGCAGTTCTTC. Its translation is CASSSSGGREQFF. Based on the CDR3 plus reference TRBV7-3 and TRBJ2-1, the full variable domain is GAGVSQTPSNKVTEKGKYVELRCDPISGHTALYWYRQSLGQGPEFLIYFQGTGAADDSGLPNDRFFAVRPEGSVSTLKIQRTERGDSAVYLCASSSSGGREQFFGPGTRLTVL.